Below, one T cell receptor beta chain is given with its context. Its antigen remains unknown. This record comes from a study of shared clonotypes between healthy human individuals. Study findings and constraints: Clonotype sharing among donors was expected to depend on sequencing depth. The donor pool, a small one, limited the genetic and exposure-history diversity represented.

Sequenced by immunoSEQ multiplex PCR; TCRdb stores in-frame clones only, minus some. Seen here are approximately 2,000,000 clones, roughly 90% observed once, and the top ten hold 0.3% to 0.45%. The CDR3 consists of 19 residues. The V segment lost 4 bases and the J segment 1 base; nucleotides outside the gene matches: 13. The germline V gene encodes CDR1 SGHRS and CDR2 YFSETQ. The chain has TRBV5-1 and TRBJ2-1; TRBD2 agrees at 11 bases. The TCR was taken from a young man in good health. Some clones in this sample may be carry-over from other donors' samples. The sequenced sample was naive CD4+ T cells from PBMCs. As for subset: CD45RA+ positively selected. The CDR3 region has the DNA TGCGCCAGCAGCCCTAGACTAGCGGGAACCGCCGGATCCTACAATGAGCAGTTCTTC. It is translated as CASSPRLAGTAGSYNEQFF.